This T cell receptor beta chain was sequenced in a study of T-cell memory formation after mild COVID-19. Study-level findings and limits: For contracting clones, CD4+ ones sat mainly in CM and EM, CD8+ in EMRA.

The CDR3 runs to 15 residues. Trimming removed 7 bases from V and 5 bases from J, with 20 bases in between. Notes on this clonotype: Its cognate antigen is unknown.

TCRdb analysed the 5' RACE reads with MiXCR anew, one entry per CDR3 protein. The table records roughly 450,000 distinct CDR3 sequences, 18% of them present only once. The V call is TRBV12-3 or TRBV12-4, the J call TRBJ1-1; a weak D match, TRBD1 (5 bases). The receptor comes from an adult woman who had mild COVID-19 (a few samples of this study predate the infection). Cell type and time point are not known. The sample taken for sequencing was PBMCs or a T cell subset sorted from them (not recorded which). The CDR3 region is CASTSRGKFKTEAFF. The CDR3 DNA follows: TGTGCCAGCACCTCTCGGGGGAAATTCAAGACTGAAGCTTTCTTT.